The rows below give T cell receptor beta chains drawn from one sample of a study of regulatory T cells in long-lasting Graves disease. MiXCR, run by TCRdb on the multiplex PCR reads, gives a single entry per CDR3 protein. The sample gives roughly 500,000 distinct CDR3 sequences, 20% to 25% of which show up once; about 12% is in the top ten. This specimen consisted of peripheral blood mononuclear cells (PBMCs), obtained when the disease was refractory, from a patient treated with antithyroid drugs. The receptors come from a female donor with Graves disease. Both conserved end residues are part of each CDR3. The D gene is left open where the match is weak. Clone size is given for some rows only: seen once, a few or many times, or a class if the clone is expanded.

CDR3 DNA: TGTGCCAGCAGTTTTGGGGACCAGAATGAAAAACTGTTTTTT; CDR3 protein: CASSFGDQNEKLFF; J gene: TRBJ1-4; clone size: many; D gene: -; V gene: TRBV12-3/TRBV12-4
CDR3 DNA: TGCGCCAGCAGCCAGGAGACAGTGAACACTGAAGCTTTCTTT; CDR3 protein: CASSQETVNTEAFF; J gene: TRBJ1-1; clone size: few; D gene: -; V gene: TRBV4-3
CDR3 DNA: TGTGCCAGCAGCCAAAGTAAAGGAGGGTCTGGGCAGCCCCAGCATTTT; CDR3 protein: CASSQSKGGSGQPQHF; J gene: TRBJ1-5; clone size: -; D gene: -; V gene: TRBV3-2
CDR3 DNA: TGCAGTGCCCTTCTTCCCCGGAACACTGAAGCTTTCTTT; CDR3 protein: CSALLPRNTEAFF; J gene: TRBJ1-1; clone size: -; D gene: -; V gene: TRBV20-1
CDR3 DNA: TGCGCCAGCAGTTCCCAATTCGGGGCGGACACTGAAGCTTTCTTT; CDR3 protein: CASSSQFGADTEAFF; J gene: TRBJ1-1; clone size: few; D gene: -; V gene: TRBV5-1
CDR3 DNA: TGTGCCAGTACCCAGACAGGGGGCAAGCAGCCCCAGCATTTT; CDR3 protein: CASTQTGGKQPQHF; J gene: TRBJ1-5; clone size: -; D gene: TRBD1; V gene: TRBV19
CDR3 DNA: TGTGCCAGCAAATTGGGGGGGAACACTGAAGCTTTCTTT; CDR3 protein: CASKLGGNTEAFF; J gene: TRBJ1-1; clone size: -; D gene: -; V gene: TRBV12-3/TRBV12-4
CDR3 DNA: TGTGCCAGCAGCCCGACTGACAGGGGCGCCCTCCCCTACGAGCAGTACTTC; CDR3 protein: CASSPTDRGALPYEQYF; J gene: TRBJ2-7; clone size: many; D gene: TRBD1; V gene: TRBV7-3
CDR3 DNA: TGTGCCAGCAGTTCAACGACAGGTGACTCCTACGAGCAGTACTTC; CDR3 protein: CASSSTTGDSYEQYF; J gene: TRBJ2-7; clone size: many; D gene: -; V gene: TRBV12-3/TRBV12-4
CDR3 DNA: TGCGCCAGCAGCCAAGATTCGCGTTCGGAGCGCACAGATACGCAGTATTTT; CDR3 protein: CASSQDSRSERTDTQYF; J gene: TRBJ2-3; clone size: -; D gene: -; V gene: TRBV7-8
CDR3 DNA: TGTGCCAGCAGCTGGGCCGACCTCCGCTACAATGAGCAGTTCTTC; CDR3 protein: CASSWADLRYNEQFF; J gene: TRBJ2-1; clone size: -; D gene: -; V gene: TRBV7-2
CDR3 DNA: TGTGCCAGCAGCTTAGTGGGGGATTACGATGGCTACACCTTC; CDR3 protein: CASSLVGDYDGYTF; J gene: TRBJ1-2; clone size: many; D gene: -; V gene: TRBV11-2
CDR3 DNA: TGTGCCAGCAGTCCCTTTCTCGCGAACACTGAAGCTTTCTTT; CDR3 protein: CASSPFLANTEAFF; J gene: TRBJ1-1; clone size: few; D gene: -; V gene: TRBV6-2/TRBV6-3
CDR3 DNA: TGTGCCAGCAGCTTAGATCAGGGTCAAGAGACCCAGTACTTC; CDR3 protein: CASSLDQGQETQYF; J gene: TRBJ2-5; clone size: few; D gene: -; V gene: TRBV13
CDR3 DNA: TGCGCCAGCAGCCAAGAGCGTCGCGGGGGGGAATACGAGCAGTACTTC; CDR3 protein: CASSQERRGGEYEQYF; J gene: TRBJ2-7; clone size: -; D gene: TRBD2; V gene: TRBV4-1
CDR3 DNA: TGTGCCAGCAGCAGGGGGAGCACTAGTGAATCCTACGAGCAGTACTTC; CDR3 protein: CASSRGSTSESYEQYF; J gene: TRBJ2-7; clone size: -; D gene: -; V gene: TRBV3-1
CDR3 DNA: TGTGCCAGTAGTAGGCTAGGGACCGGCTATGGCTACACCTTC; CDR3 protein: CASSRLGTGYGYTF; J gene: TRBJ1-2; clone size: many; D gene: -; V gene: TRBV19
CDR3 DNA: TGTGCCAGCAGCCAAACTACAGATACGCAGTATTTT; CDR3 protein: CASSQTTDTQYF; J gene: TRBJ2-3; clone size: few; D gene: -; V gene: TRBV7-2
CDR3 DNA: TGTGCCAGCAGCCCTCTGCGGGGGGCCTGGGGCGGGGAGCTGTTTTTT; CDR3 protein: CASSPLRGAWGGELFF; J gene: TRBJ2-2; clone size: many; D gene: TRBD2; V gene: TRBV7-2
CDR3 DNA: TGTGCCAGTAGTACCGACCGGCCGACCCAGCATTTT; CDR3 protein: CASSTDRPTQHF; J gene: TRBJ1-5; clone size: -; D gene: -; V gene: TRBV19
CDR3 DNA: TGTGCCAGCAGTAAAGGACAGGGCCCGGGGACCCAGTACTTC; CDR3 protein: CASSKGQGPGTQYF; J gene: TRBJ2-5; clone size: many; D gene: TRBD1; V gene: TRBV2
CDR3 DNA: TGTGCCAGCGGCGGGGCGGGCTACGAGCAGTACTTC; CDR3 protein: CASGGAGYEQYF; J gene: TRBJ2-7; clone size: -; D gene: -; V gene: TRBV6-1
CDR3 DNA: TGTGCCAGCAGTCCCGTGATGGGGCCCGGGGAGCTGTTTTTT; CDR3 protein: CASSPVMGPGELFF; J gene: TRBJ2-2; clone size: many; D gene: -; V gene: TRBV28
CDR3 DNA: TGTGCCAGCAGTTTATTCCTACAGGGGGCCGGGAATGAGCAGTTCTTC; CDR3 protein: CASSLFLQGAGNEQFF; J gene: TRBJ2-1; clone size: few; D gene: TRBD1; V gene: TRBV28
CDR3 DNA: TGTGCCAGCAGGGCCTCGGCTCGGGGAGGTGGCTACACCTTC; CDR3 protein: CASRASARGGGYTF; J gene: TRBJ1-2; clone size: many; D gene: -; V gene: TRBV27
CDR3 DNA: TGTGCCAGCAGCTTAGAAGGACTAGGCTCTAGGGAGCAGTACTTC; CDR3 protein: CASSLEGLGSREQYF; J gene: TRBJ2-7; clone size: few; D gene: TRBD2; V gene: TRBV7-2
CDR3 DNA: TGTGCCAGCAGTAGAGGCCTCTCCCTCGGCTACACCTTC; CDR3 protein: CASSRGLSLGYTF; J gene: TRBJ1-2; clone size: many; D gene: -; V gene: TRBV12-3/TRBV12-4
CDR3 DNA: TGCAGTGCTAGAGATTTGCTAGCGGGAGTGGGAGAGACCCAGTACTTC; CDR3 protein: CSARDLLAGVGETQYF; J gene: TRBJ2-5; clone size: -; D gene: TRBD2; V gene: TRBV20-1
CDR3 DNA: TGCAGCGTTGGATCCTACAGGGCTGGGGCCAACGTCCTGACTTTC; CDR3 protein: CSVGSYRAGANVLTF; J gene: TRBJ2-6; clone size: few; D gene: -; V gene: TRBV29-1
CDR3 DNA: TGCAGCGTTGATCTGGGAGTCGGAGGTGAAAAACTGTTTTTT; CDR3 protein: CSVDLGVGGEKLFF; J gene: TRBJ1-4; clone size: -; D gene: -; V gene: TRBV29-1
CDR3 DNA: TGTGCCTGCGCGCTCTCAGCCGTAAACACCATATATTTT; CDR3 protein: CACALSAVNTIYF; J gene: TRBJ1-3; clone size: -; D gene: -; V gene: TRBV30
CDR3 DNA: TGTGCCAGCCGCGGGCAATCAACTAATGAAAAACTGTTTTTT; CDR3 protein: CASRGQSTNEKLFF; J gene: TRBJ1-4; clone size: many; D gene: -; V gene: TRBV11-2
CDR3 DNA: TGTGCCAGCAGTTTAACCGGCAGACCACCAACCTACGAGCAGTACTTC; CDR3 protein: CASSLTGRPPTYEQYF; J gene: TRBJ2-7; clone size: many; D gene: -; V gene: TRBV27
CDR3 DNA: TGTGCCTGGAGCCCCTGGGACATGAACACTGAAGCTTTCTTT; CDR3 protein: CAWSPWDMNTEAFF; J gene: TRBJ1-1; clone size: -; D gene: -; V gene: TRBV30
CDR3 DNA: TGTGCCAGCAGTTCCTTACTAGCGGGGGAGCAAGAGACCCAGTACTTC; CDR3 protein: CASSSLLAGEQETQYF; J gene: TRBJ2-5; clone size: many; D gene: TRBD2; V gene: TRBV28
CDR3 DNA: TGTGCCAGCCGACGTCTAGCGGTCAAAGAGACCCAGTACTTC; CDR3 protein: CASRRLAVKETQYF; J gene: TRBJ2-5; clone size: many; D gene: TRBD2; V gene: TRBV28
CDR3 DNA: TGTGCCAGCAGCTTCGGATCCAGCTCTGGAAACACCATATATTTT; CDR3 protein: CASSFGSSSGNTIYF; J gene: TRBJ1-3; clone size: many; D gene: -; V gene: TRBV6-1
CDR3 DNA: TGTGCCATCAGCCCCGGAGGGACAGCCTCCTACGAGCAGTACTTC; CDR3 protein: CAISPGGTASYEQYF; J gene: TRBJ2-7; clone size: few; D gene: -; V gene: TRBV10-3
CDR3 DNA: TGTGCCAGTAGTATAGAAGTGGACAGGTATAATTCACCCCTCCACTTT; CDR3 protein: CASSIEVDRYNSPLHF; J gene: TRBJ1-6; clone size: few; D gene: TRBD1; V gene: TRBV19
CDR3 DNA: TGCAGTGCAATTAGCGGGAGACACACCGGGGAGCTGTTTTTT; CDR3 protein: CSAISGRHTGELFF; J gene: TRBJ2-2; clone size: few; D gene: TRBD2; V gene: TRBV20-1
CDR3 DNA: TGTGCCAGCAGTTACGAGGGTATCCTTCAGCCCCAGCATTTT; CDR3 protein: CASSYEGILQPQHF; J gene: TRBJ1-5; clone size: many; D gene: -; V gene: TRBV6-5
CDR3 DNA: TGTGCCAGCAGTTCCCTGACAGGGGGAAACACCATATATTTT; CDR3 protein: CASSSLTGGNTIYF; J gene: TRBJ1-3; clone size: few; D gene: TRBD1; V gene: TRBV6-5
CDR3 DNA: TGTGCCAGTAAAGAACAAGGGGGGCGCTCCTACAATGAGCAGTTCTTC; CDR3 protein: CASKEQGGRSYNEQFF; J gene: TRBJ2-1; clone size: -; D gene: -; V gene: TRBV19
CDR3 DNA: TGTGCCAGCAGTGTTCGGACAGGGCTCGACGAGCAGTACTTC; CDR3 protein: CASSVRTGLDEQYF; J gene: TRBJ2-7; clone size: many; D gene: TRBD1; V gene: TRBV12-3/TRBV12-4
CDR3 DNA: TGTGCCTCACGGGGACCCCTTGAAGCTTTCTTT; CDR3 protein: CASRGPLEAFF; J gene: TRBJ1-1; clone size: many; D gene: -; V gene: TRBV28
CDR3 DNA: TGCGCCAGCAGCCAAGGGATCGGGACAGGGGGCGGCTACACCTTC; CDR3 protein: CASSQGIGTGGGYTF; J gene: TRBJ1-2; clone size: -; D gene: TRBD1; V gene: TRBV4-1
CDR3 DNA: TGTGCCAGCAGCCAAGCCGTTCTAGCGGGGGGCTACGAGCAGTACTTC; CDR3 protein: CASSQAVLAGGYEQYF; J gene: TRBJ2-7; clone size: once; D gene: TRBD2; V gene: TRBV14
CDR3 DNA: TGTGCCAGCAGTTTAGCTAGCGGGAATCATGGGACCCAGTACTTC; CDR3 protein: CASSLASGNHGTQYF; J gene: TRBJ2-5; clone size: few; D gene: TRBD2; V gene: TRBV6-5
CDR3 DNA: TGCAGCGTTGAAAGTGGGGGACGGGGGGGCGAGCAGTACTTC; CDR3 protein: CSVESGGRGGEQYF; J gene: TRBJ2-7; clone size: -; D gene: TRBD2; V gene: TRBV29-1
CDR3 DNA: TGTGCCAGCAGCCAGGGGAGGAACACTGAAGCTTTCTTT; CDR3 protein: CASSQGRNTEAFF; J gene: TRBJ1-1; clone size: many; D gene: -; V gene: TRBV14
CDR3 DNA: TGTGCCAGCGGAAGAAGCTCCTATAATTCACCCCTCCACTTT; CDR3 protein: CASGRSSYNSPLHF; J gene: TRBJ1-6; clone size: many; D gene: -; V gene: TRBV6-2/TRBV6-3